These T cell receptor beta chains were read from a single sample in a study of cytomegalovirus exposure and HLA in healthy donors. Profiling relied on immunoSEQ multiplex PCR, and the TCRdb table lists in-frame clones only, not all of them. The sample holds about 120,000 clones. The source material was PBMCs. The receptors here all came from a man between 18 and 35 years old in good health and CMV-seronegative. The CDR3 runs from the conserved cysteine through the conserved F or W. Fields, in order: J gene, V gene, D gene, CDR3 protein, CDR3 DNA. D genes are given only for firm matches.

>TRBJ2-7|TRBV6-1|-
CASRALDYEQYF
TGTGCCAGCAGAGCTCTTGACTACGAGCAGTACTTC
>TRBJ1-2|TRBV5-5|-
CASSVRVDYGYTF
TGTGCCAGCAGCGTCCGGGTCGACTATGGCTACACCTTC
>TRBJ2-7|TRBV5-4|TRBD2
CASSRKSGTLRYEQYF
TGTGCCAGCAGCCGGAAGAGCGGGACCCTTCGCTACGAGCAGTACTTC
>TRBJ1-1|TRBV9|-
CASSVELGRAFF
TGTGCCAGCAGCGTAGAATTGGGGAGGGCTTTCTTT
>TRBJ1-2|TRBV7-2|-
CASSLDTNYGYTF
TGTGCCAGCAGCTTGGACACGAACTATGGCTACACCTTC
>TRBJ2-3|TRBV7-9|TRBD2
CASSSSGLSTDTQYF
TGTGCCAGCAGCTCTAGCGGGCTTAGCACAGATACGCAGTATTTT
>TRBJ1-3|TRBV4-1|TRBD1
CASSQANKQGSGNTIYF
TGCGCCAGCAGCCAAGCGAACAAACAGGGGTCTGGAAACACCATATATTTT
>TRBJ1-2|TRBV9|-
CASSGKQGYNYGYTF
TGTGCCAGCAGCGGTAAACAGGGATATAACTATGGCTACACCTTC
>TRBJ1-1|TRBV4-1|-
CASSQGRLRAGRGTEAFF
TGCGCCAGCAGCCAAGGCCGTCTGCGCGCAGGTCGGGGCACTGAAGCTTTCTTT
>TRBJ2-2|TRBV19|-
CASSRDRSNTGELFF
TGTGCCAGTAGTAGAGACAGATCGAACACCGGGGAGCTGTTTTTT
>TRBJ2-3|TRBV7-3|TRBD2
CASSQGTSFTDTQYF
TGTGCCAGCAGCCAAGGGACTAGCTTCACAGATACGCAGTATTTT
>TRBJ1-5|TRBV18|TRBD1
CASSPQGAGSNQPQHF
TGTGCCAGCTCGCCTCAGGGGGCAGGCAGCAATCAGCCCCAGCATTTT
>TRBJ1-4|TRBV5-8|TRBD1
CASSPTGVGLEKLFF
TGTGCCAGCAGCCCCACAGGGGTAGGCCTTGAAAAACTGTTTTTT
>TRBJ1-5|TRBV2|TRBD1
CASSEVQGEQPQHF
TGTGCCAGCAGTGAAGTGCAGGGGGAACAGCCCCAGCATTTT
>TRBJ2-7|TRBV6-5|-
CASSSDWSEQYF
TGTGCCAGCAGTTCTGACTGGTCAGAGCAGTACTTC
>TRBJ2-7|TRBV5-1|TRBD1
CASSSTGVSYEQYF
TGCGCCAGCAGCTCGACAGGGGTCTCCTACGAGCAGTACTTC
>TRBJ1-2|TRBV18|-
CASSPRARGYGYTF
TGTGCCAGCTCACCTAGGGCCCGGGGCTATGGCTACACCTTC
>TRBJ2-7|TRBV18|TRBD1
CASSPIQWDRAEQYF
TGTGCCAGCTCACCGATTCAATGGGACAGGGCCGAGCAGTACTTC
>TRBJ1-6|TRBV5-1|-
CASSLDRVSASPLHF
TGCGCCAGCAGCTTGGACAGGGTGTCGGCTTCACCCCTCCACTTT
>TRBJ2-7|TRBV9|TRBD1
CASSVGGTGVPYEQYF
TGTGCCAGCAGCGTAGGAGGGACAGGAGTTCCCTACGAGCAGTACTTC
>TRBJ2-1|TRBV5-1|TRBD2
CASSLVVSGGYNEQFF
TGCGCCAGCAGCTTGGTAGTCAGCGGGGGGTACAATGAGCAGTTCTTC
>TRBJ2-4|TRBV9|-
CASSVGPGTPPYF
-
>TRBJ2-3|TRBV11-2|-
CASSPRAGHTDTQYF
TGTGCCAGCAGCCCCAGAGCGGGACATACAGATACGCAGTATTTT
>TRBJ2-1|TRBV5-1|TRBD1
CASSPSGTGSYNEQFF
TGCGCCAGCAGTCCATCCGGGACAGGGTCTTACAATGAGCAGTTCTTC
>TRBJ2-3|TRBV2|TRBD2
CASRTTSGRANTQYF
TGTGCCAGCAGGACGACTAGCGGGAGGGCCAATACGCAGTATTTT